One and the same sample provided the 16 T cell receptor beta chains below, sequenced in a study of CD8 T cells in ankylosing spondylitis. What these receptors recognize is not known. TCRdb reanalysed the 5' RACE reads using MiXCR and keeps one entry per CDR3 protein. This sample has some 220,000 distinct CDR3 sequences; around 6.6% occur once, and the top ten carry more than 13%. Study-wide points: Among TCR beta sequences, a motif of roughly 8 highly homologous variants appeared characteristic of ankylosing spondylitis blood.

The sequencing input was blood, either unsorted or a sorted T cell fraction (not recorded which). Source of these receptors: a male donor with ankylosing spondylitis.

This clonotype came up many times. The chain employs TRBV7-9 and TRBJ1-2, with a tentative D call TRBD1 (5 bases). Trimming shortened V by 5 bases and J by 5 bases, and 15 bases separated the two germline ends. This CDR3 region has 14 residues. From germline, CDR1 is SEHNR and CDR2 FQNEAQ (reference sequence). The CDR3 DNA sequence: TGTGCCAGCAGCAAAGGGACGGAGTTTTATGGCTACACCTTC. Translating gives CASSKGTEFYGYTF.

This clonotype was seen only a few times. V and J are TRBV24-1 and TRBJ1-1; D not resolved. Per germline, CDR1 KGHDR and CDR2 SFDVKD. V lost 3 bases and J lost 2, with 12 bases in between. This CDR3 is 15 amino acids long. The CDR3 spells CATSDPQSGNTEAFF. DNA of the CDR3: TGTGCCACCAGTGATCCTCAGTCTGGCAACACTGAAGCTTTCTTT.

Concerning this clonotype: Given a much more abundant clone one base away, this may be a read error. V usage is TRBV5-5 and J usage is TRBJ1-1; D might be TRBD1 (5 bases). CDR1 SGHKS and CDR2 YYEKEE come from the germline V gene (reference sequence). The CDR3 covers 15 residues. For the CDR3, the DNA is TGTGCCAGCAGCCCCGTCCGGGTTGACAGTGGCGAAGCTTACTTT. As protein: CASSPVRVDSGEAYF.

This clonotype was detected ten times or more. The V call is TRBV4-3, the J call TRBJ1-2; 7 positions agree with TRBD1. CDR3 length equals 16 residues. The V and J ends lost 1 base and 1 base, in that order; junction bases with no gene match: 6. The germline V gene has CDR1 LGHNA and CDR2 YSLEER. CDR3 loop: CASSQGTGVNNYGYTF. CDR3 DNA sequence: TGCGCCAGCAGCCAAGGGACAGGAGTTAATAACTATGGCTACACCTTC.

This clonotype was counted a few times. The V and J genes are TRBV6-2 or TRBV6-3 and TRBJ1-2, with 7 positions matching TRBD1. Germline-derived CDR1 and CDR2 are MNHEY and SVGEGT. J was trimmed by 4 bases and V by 2 bases; bases with no gene match: 16. The CDR3 contains 18 residues. CDR3 nucleotide sequence: TGTGCCAGCAGTTACGCCTCACTCCGGGACAGATTATTCTATGGCTACACCTTC. Amino acids: CASSYASLRDRLFYGYTF.

Many counts were recorded for this clonotype. This sequence joins TRBV5-5 and TRBJ2-1; 8 bases align to TRBD2. Germline V CDR1 and CDR2: SGHKS, YYEKEE (reference sequence). CDR3 length: 18 residues. The V gene end was trimmed by 2 bases and the J gene end by 0 bases; junction bases not matched to a gene: 10. DNA of the CDR3: TGTGCCAGCAGCTTATACCTAGCGGGCACTATCTCCTACAATGAGCAGTTCTTC. Translating it yields CASSLYLAGTISYNEQFF.

At least ten counts were recorded for this clonotype. This sequence joins TRBV28 and TRBJ1-1; D unresolved. This CDR3 spans 13 amino acids. V was clipped by 8 bases and J by 5 bases, with 15 bases between them. Germline V lookup: CDR1 MDHEN, CDR2 SYDVKM. DNA of the CDR3: TGTGCCAGCCTATTGGTACGAGGGACTGAAGCTTTCTTT. It encodes CASLLVRGTEAFF. The full variable domain, rest sourced from reference TRBV28 and TRBJ1-1, is DVKVTQSSRYLVKRTGEKVFLECVQDMDHENMFWYRQDPGLGLRLIYFSYDVKMKEKGDIPEGYSVSREKKERFSLILESASTNQTSMYLCASLLVRGTEAFFGQGTRLTVV.

The table lists this clonotype with many counts. The V and J genes are TRBV6-2 or TRBV6-3 and TRBJ2-7, with D perhaps assigned TRBD1 or TRBD2 (5 bases each). This CDR3 is built from 11 residues. The germline gives CDR1 MNHEY, CDR2 SVGEGT. Trimming stripped 5 bases from V and 9 bases from J, with 11 bases between. The CDR3 coding sequence is TGTGCCAGCAGTACACCGGGACGGCAGTACTTC. Protein sequence: CASSTPGRQYF.

The table lists this clonotype with many counts. J is TRBJ1-2 and V is TRBV6-1, with TRBD1 matching over 7 bases. In germline, CDR1 is MNHNS, CDR2 SASEGT. This CDR3 has 14 residues. Trimming at V came to 6 bases and at J to 8 bases, leaving 12 bases not matched to a gene. The CDR3 region is CASRTGTAFRGYTF. CDR3 in DNA: TGTGCCAGCAGGACCGGGACAGCCTTCCGGGGCTACACCTTC.

Only a few counts were recorded for this clonotype. The chain couples TRBV7-2 to TRBJ1-5, with D tentatively TRBD1 (6 bases). V was shortened by 5 bases and J by 6 bases, with 17 bases between the two germline ends. The CDR3 is made up of 15 amino acids. Germline assignment: CDR1 SGHTA and CDR2 FQGNSA. This chain's CDR3 is CASSGKTGPGQPQHF. CDR3 in DNA: TGTGCCAGCAGCGGAAAGACAGGCCCAGGTCAGCCCCAGCATTTT. The whole variable domain, remainder taken from reference TRBV7-2 and TRBJ1-5, is GAGVSQSPSNKVTEKGKDVELRCDPISGHTALYWYRQSLGQGLEFLIYFQGNSAPDKSGLPSDRFSAERTGGSVSTLTIQRTQQEDSAVYLCASSGKTGPGQPQHFGDGTRLSIL.

This rearrangement joins TRBV11-1 to TRBJ2-6; no reliable D call. The CDR3 runs 18 residues. The V and J ends lost 8 bases and 2 bases respectively, with 22 bases between them. Germline V gene lookup returns CDR1 SGHAT and CDR2 FQDESV (reference sequence). The CDR3 DNA is TGTGCCAGCTGGAACCAAAAAGGACGTTACACTGGGGCCAACGTCCTGACTTTC. Its protein is CASWNQKGRYTGANVLTF.

This clonotype was observed at least ten times. V and J are TRBV27 and TRBJ2-2; 8 bases are shared with TRBD1. Germline trimming cut 5 bases from V and 6 bases from J; bases unmatched to any gene: 8. The CDR3 is 15 residues long. Germline V gene data show CDR1 as MNHEY and CDR2 as SMNVEV (reference sequence). The CDR3: CASSPRTGKAGELFF. DNA of the CDR3: TGTGCCAGCAGTCCGAGGACAGGGAAAGCCGGGGAGCTGTTTTTT.

This clonotype was seen many times. The chain couples TRBV7-9 to TRBJ1-2; D call uncertain. There are 11 residues in the CDR3. Germline CDR1 and CDR2: SEHNR and FQNEAQ (reference sequence). V gave up 5 bases and J gave up 3 bases, with 4 bases separating them. The CDR3 region is CASSPDYGYTF. Written as DNA, the CDR3 is TGTGCCAGCAGCCCCGACTATGGCTACACCTTC.

Many counts were recorded for this clonotype. The chain has TRBV4-3 and TRBJ2-7; D remains unclear. Germline CDR1 reads LGHNA; CDR2 reads YSLEER. With 0 bases removed from V and 0 bases from J, the gap between germline ends came to 12 bases. The CDR3 contains 16 residues. The CDR3 region has the DNA TGCGCCAGCAGCCAAGATTTTCAGGTACACTCCTACGAGCAGTACTTC. Protein sequence: CASSQDFQVHSYEQYF.

This clonotype has only a few counts. The chain links TRBV4-2 to TRBJ2-4; D is possibly TRBD2 (5 bases). Trimming took off 1 base at V and 1 base at J, with 8 bases between the two ends. CDR1 LGHNA and CDR2 YNFKEQ come from the germline V gene. This CDR3 contains 15 residues. The CDR3 reads CASSQAPGAKNIQYF. The CDR3 nucleotides read TGTGCCAGCAGCCAAGCCCCGGGGGCCAAAAACATTCAGTACTTC.

This chain links TRBV27 with TRBJ1-1, with a possible D match to TRBD1 (6 bases). The CDR3 length is 15 residues. Deletions cut 4 bases from V and 1 base from J, with 13 bases between. The germline V gene encodes CDR1 MNHEY and CDR2 SMNVEV (reference sequence). The CDR3 region has the DNA TGTGCCAGCAGTTCCCGACAGGTGGCGAACACTGAAGCTTTCTTT. Its protein is CASSSRQVANTEAFF.